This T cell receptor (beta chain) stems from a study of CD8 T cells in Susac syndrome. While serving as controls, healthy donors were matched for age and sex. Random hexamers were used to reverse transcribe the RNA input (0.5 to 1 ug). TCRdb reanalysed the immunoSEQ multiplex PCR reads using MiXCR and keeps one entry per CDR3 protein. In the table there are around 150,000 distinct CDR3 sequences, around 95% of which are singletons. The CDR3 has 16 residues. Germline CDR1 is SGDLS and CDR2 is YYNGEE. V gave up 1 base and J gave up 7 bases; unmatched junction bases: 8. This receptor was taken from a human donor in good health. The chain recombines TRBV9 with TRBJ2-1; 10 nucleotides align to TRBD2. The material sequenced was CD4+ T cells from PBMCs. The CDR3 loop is CASSVTSGVVLNEQFF. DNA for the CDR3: TGTGCCAGCAGCGTAACTAGCGGGGTCGTTCTAAATGAGCAGTTCTTC.